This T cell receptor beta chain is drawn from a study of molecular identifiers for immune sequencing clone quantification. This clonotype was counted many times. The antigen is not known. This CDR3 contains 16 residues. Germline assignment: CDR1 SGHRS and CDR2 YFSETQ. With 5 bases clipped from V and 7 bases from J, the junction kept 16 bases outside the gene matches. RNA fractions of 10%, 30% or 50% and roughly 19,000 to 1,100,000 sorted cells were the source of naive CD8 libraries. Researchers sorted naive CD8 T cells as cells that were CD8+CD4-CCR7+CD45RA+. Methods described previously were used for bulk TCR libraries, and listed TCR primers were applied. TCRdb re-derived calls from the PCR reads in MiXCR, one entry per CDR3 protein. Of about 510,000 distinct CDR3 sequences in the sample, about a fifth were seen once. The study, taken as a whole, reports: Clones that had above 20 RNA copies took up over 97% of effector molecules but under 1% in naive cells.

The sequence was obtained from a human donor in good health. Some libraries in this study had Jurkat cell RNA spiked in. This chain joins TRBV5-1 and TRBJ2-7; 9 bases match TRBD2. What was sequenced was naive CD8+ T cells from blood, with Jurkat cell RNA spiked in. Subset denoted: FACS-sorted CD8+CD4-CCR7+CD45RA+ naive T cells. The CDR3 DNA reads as TGCGCCAGCAGGCAAGCTAGCGGGGTCGGGTCGGAGGAGCAGTACTTC. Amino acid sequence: CASRQASGVGSEEQYF. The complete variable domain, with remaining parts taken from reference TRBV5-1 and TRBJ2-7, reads KAGVTQTPRYLIKTRGQQVTLSCSPISGHRSVSWYQQTPGQGLQFLFEYFSETQRNKGNFPGRFSGRQFSNSRSEMNVSTLELGDSALYLCASRQASGVGSEEQYFGPGTRLTVT.